The entry below describes one T cell receptor (beta chain). Antigen unknown. Method: immunoSEQ multiplex PCR; TCRdb's copy keeps in-frame clones and lacks some. The table has 120,000 or so clones, 90% to 96% seen once. The germline V gene encodes CDR1 SGHAT and CDR2 FQDESV (reference sequence). The V gene lost 5 bases and the J gene lost 6 bases, with 17 bases spanning the gap. This CDR3 has 15 amino acids. The data were taken from a study of cytomegalovirus exposure and HLA in healthy donors. Notes on the study in general: The majority of TCR sequences were rare, yet some public TCRs appeared in many donors. Cytomegalovirus status was reportedly diagnosed by the classifier with high sensitivity and specificity.

Specimen: PBMCs. The sequence was obtained from a young man in good health and CMV-seronegative. This chain links TRBV11-1 with TRBJ2-1; the D gene is possibly TRBD1 (6 bases). This chain's CDR3 is CASSQGGKRVNEQFF. The CDR3 bases are TGTGCCAGCAGCCAAGGGGGTAAGAGAGTCAATGAGCAGTTCTTC.